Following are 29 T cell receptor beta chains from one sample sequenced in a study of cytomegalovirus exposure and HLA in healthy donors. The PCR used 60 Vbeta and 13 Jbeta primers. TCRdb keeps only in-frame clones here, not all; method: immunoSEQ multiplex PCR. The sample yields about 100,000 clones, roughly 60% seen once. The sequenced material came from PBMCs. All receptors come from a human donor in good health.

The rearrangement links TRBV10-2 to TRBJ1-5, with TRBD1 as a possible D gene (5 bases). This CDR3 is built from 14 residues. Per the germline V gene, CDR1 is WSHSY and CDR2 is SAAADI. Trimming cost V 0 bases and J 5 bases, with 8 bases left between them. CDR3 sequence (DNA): TGCGCCAGCAGTGAGTCAAGCAGGGATCAGCCCCAGCATTTT. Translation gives CASSESSRDQPQHF.

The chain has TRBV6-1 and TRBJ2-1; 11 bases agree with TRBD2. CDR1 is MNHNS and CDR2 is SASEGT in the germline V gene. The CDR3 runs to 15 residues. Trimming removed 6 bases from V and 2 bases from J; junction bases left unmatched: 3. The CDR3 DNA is TGTGCCAGCAGCGTAGCGGGAGGGCCCTACAATGAGCAGTTCTTC. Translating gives CASSVAGGPYNEQFF.

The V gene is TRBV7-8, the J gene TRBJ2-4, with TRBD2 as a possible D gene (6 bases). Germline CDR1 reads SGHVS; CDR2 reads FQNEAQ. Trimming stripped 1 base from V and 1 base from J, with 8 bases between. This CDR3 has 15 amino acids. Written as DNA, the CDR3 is TGTGCCAGCAGCTTAGGACTAGGGGCCAAAAACATTCAGTACTTC. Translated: CASSLGLGAKNIQYF.

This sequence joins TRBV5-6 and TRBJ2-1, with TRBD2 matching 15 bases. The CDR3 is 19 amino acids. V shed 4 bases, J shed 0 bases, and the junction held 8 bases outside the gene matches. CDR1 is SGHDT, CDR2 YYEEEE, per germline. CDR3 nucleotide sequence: TGTGCCAGCAGCACCCCGGGACTAGCGGGAGGAAGCTCCTACAATGAGCAGTTCTTC. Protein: CASSTPGLAGGSSYNEQFF. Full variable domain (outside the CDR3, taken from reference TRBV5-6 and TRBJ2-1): DAGVTQSPTHLIKTRGQQVTLRCSPKSGHDTVSWYQQALGQGPQFIFQYYEEEERQRGNFPDRFSGHQFPNYSSELNVNALLLGDSALYLCASSTPGLAGGSSYNEQFFGPGTRLTVL.

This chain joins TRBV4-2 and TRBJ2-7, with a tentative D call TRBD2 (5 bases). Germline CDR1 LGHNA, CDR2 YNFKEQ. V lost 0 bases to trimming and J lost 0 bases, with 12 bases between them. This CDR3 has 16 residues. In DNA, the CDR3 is TGTGCCAGCAGCCAAGATCGGCGGGCCACCTCCTACGAGCAGTACTTC. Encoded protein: CASSQDRRATSYEQYF.

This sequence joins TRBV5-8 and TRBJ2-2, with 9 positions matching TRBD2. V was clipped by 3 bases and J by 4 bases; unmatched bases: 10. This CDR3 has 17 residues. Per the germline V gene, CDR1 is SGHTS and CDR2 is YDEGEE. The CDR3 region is CASSWRGAGGGTGELFF. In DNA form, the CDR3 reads TGTGCCAGCAGCTGGCGGGGAGCGGGAGGTGGCACCGGGGAGCTGTTTTTT.

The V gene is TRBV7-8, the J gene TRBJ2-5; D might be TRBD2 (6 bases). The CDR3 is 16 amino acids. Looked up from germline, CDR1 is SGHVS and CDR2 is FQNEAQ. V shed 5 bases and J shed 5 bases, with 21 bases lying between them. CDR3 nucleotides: TGTGCCAGCAGCCCTTCCTGGCGGGGAGTGTCGGAGACCCAGTACTTC. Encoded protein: CASSPSWRGVSETQYF.

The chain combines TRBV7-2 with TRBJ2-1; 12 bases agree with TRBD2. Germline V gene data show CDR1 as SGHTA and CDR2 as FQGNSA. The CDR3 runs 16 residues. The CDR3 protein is CAMQYLAGGGYNEQFF. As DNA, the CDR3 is TGTGCTATGCAGTACCTAGCGGGAGGGGGATACAATGAGCAGTTCTTC.

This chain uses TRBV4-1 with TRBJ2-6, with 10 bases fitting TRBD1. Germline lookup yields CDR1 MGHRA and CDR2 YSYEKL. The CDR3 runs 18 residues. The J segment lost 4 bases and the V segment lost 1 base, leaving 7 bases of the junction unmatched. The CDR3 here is CASSQASGQGFGANVLTF. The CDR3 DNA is TGCGCCAGCAGCCAAGCCTCGGGACAGGGGTTCGGGGCCAACGTCCTGACTTTC.

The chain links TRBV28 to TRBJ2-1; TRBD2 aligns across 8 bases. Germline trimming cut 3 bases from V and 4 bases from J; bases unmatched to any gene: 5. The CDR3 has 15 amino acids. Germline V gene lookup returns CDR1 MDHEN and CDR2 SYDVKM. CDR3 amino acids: CASSFGGEGYNEQFF. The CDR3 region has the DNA TGTGCCAGCAGTTTCGGGGGGGAGGGGTACAATGAGCAGTTCTTC.

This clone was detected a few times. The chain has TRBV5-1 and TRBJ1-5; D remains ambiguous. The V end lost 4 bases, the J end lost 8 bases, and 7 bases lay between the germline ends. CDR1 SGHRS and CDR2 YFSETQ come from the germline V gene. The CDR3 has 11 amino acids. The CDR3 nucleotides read TGCGCCAGCAGCCCCCCTGAGCCCCAGCATTTT. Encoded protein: CASSPPEPQHF.

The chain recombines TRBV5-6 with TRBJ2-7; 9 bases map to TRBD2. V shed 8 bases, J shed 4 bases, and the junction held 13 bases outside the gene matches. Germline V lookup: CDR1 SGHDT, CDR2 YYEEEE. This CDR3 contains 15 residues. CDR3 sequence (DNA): TGTGCCAGGTGGGGGGCGGGAGGGACCTCTTACGAGCAGTACTTC. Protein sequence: CARWGAGGTSYEQYF. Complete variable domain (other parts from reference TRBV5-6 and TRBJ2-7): DAGVTQSPTHLIKTRGQQVTLRCSPKSGHDTVSWYQQALGQGPQFIFQYYEEEERQRGNFPDRFSGHQFPNYSSELNVNALLLGDSALYLCARWGAGGTSYEQYFGPGTRLTVT.

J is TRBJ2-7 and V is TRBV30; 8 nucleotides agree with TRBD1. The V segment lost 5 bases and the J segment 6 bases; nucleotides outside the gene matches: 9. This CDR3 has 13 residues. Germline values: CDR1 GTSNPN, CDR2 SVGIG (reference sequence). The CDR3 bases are TGTGCCTGGTCGGACAGGGTAGGGGGCGAGCAGTACTTC. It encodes CAWSDRVGGEQYF. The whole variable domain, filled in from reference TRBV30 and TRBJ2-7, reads SQTIHQWPATLVQPVGSPLSLECTVEGTSNPNLYWYRQAAGRGLQLLFYSVGIGQISSEVPQNLSASRPQDRQFILSSKKLLLSDSGFYLCAWSDRVGGEQYFGPGTRLTVT.

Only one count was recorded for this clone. As DNA, the CDR3 is TGTGCCAGCAGCCAAGAGGGGGGCGAGCAGTACTTC. Amino acids: CASSQEGGEQYF. The chain employs TRBV4-2 and TRBJ2-7, with D maybe TRBD2 (6 bases). V lost 0 bases and J lost 6, with 6 bases in between. The germline CDR1 and CDR2 sequences are LGHNA and YNFKEQ. This CDR3 has 12 residues.

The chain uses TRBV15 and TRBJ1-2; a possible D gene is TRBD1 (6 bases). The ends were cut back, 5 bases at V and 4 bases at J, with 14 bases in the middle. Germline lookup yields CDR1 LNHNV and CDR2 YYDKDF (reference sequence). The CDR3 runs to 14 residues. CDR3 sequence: CATSRGGQSYGYTF. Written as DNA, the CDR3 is TGTGCCACCAGCCGCGGTGGACAGAGCTATGGCTACACCTTC.

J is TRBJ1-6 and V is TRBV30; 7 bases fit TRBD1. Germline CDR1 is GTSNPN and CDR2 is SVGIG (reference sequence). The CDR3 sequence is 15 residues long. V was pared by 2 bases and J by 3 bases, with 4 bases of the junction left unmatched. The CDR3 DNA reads TGTGCCTGGAGTAGGGACAGATTCTATAATTCACCCCTCCACTTT. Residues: CAWSRDRFYNSPLHF.

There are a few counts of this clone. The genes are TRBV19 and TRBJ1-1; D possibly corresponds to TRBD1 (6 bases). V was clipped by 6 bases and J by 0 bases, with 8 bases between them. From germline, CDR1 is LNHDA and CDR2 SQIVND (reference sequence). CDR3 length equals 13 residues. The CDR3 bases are TGTGCCAGTAGACAGGGCATGAACACTGAAGCTTTCTTT. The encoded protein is CASRQGMNTEAFF.

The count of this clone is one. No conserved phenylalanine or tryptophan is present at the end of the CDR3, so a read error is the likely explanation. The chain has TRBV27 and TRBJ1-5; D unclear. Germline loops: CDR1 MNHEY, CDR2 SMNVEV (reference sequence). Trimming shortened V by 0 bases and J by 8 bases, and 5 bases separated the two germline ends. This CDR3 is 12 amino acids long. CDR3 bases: TGTGCCAGCAGTTTATCACTAGAGCCCCAGCATCTT. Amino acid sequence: CASSLSLEPQHL.

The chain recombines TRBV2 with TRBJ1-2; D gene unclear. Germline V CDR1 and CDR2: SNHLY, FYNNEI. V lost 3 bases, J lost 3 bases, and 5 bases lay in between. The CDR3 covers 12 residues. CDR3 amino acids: CASSDRYYGYTF. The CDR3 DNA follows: TGTGCCAGCAGTGACAGGTACTATGGCTACACCTTC.

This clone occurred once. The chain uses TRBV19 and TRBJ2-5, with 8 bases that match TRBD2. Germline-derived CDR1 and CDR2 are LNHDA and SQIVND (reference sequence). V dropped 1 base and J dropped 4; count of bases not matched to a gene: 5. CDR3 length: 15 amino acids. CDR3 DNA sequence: TGTGCCAGTAGTATAGCGGGAGGGCCCAGAGAGACCCAGTACTTC. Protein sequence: CASSIAGGPRETQYF. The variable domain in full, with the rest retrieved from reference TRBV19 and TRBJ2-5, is DGGITQSPKYLFRKEGQNVTLSCEQNLNHDAMYWYRQDPGQGLRLIYYSQIVNDFQKGDIAEGYSVSREKKESFPLTVTSAQKNPTAFYLCASSIAGGPRETQYFGPGTRLLVL.

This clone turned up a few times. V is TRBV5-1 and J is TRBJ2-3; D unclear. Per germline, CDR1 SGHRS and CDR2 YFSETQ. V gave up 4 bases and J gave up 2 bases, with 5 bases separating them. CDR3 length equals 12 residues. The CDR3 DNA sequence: TGCGCCAGCAGCATGTACACAGATACGCAGTATTTT. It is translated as CASSMYTDTQYF.

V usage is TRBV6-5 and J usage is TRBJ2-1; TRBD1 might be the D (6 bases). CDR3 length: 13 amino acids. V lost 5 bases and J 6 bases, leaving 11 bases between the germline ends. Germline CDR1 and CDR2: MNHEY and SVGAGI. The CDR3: CASSNGQINEQFF. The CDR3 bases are TGTGCCAGCAGTAACGGACAGATCAATGAGCAGTTCTTC.

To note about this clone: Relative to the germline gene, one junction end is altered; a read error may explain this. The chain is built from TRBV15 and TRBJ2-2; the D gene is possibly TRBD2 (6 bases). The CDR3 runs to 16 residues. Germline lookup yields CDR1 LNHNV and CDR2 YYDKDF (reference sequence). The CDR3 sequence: CATSSTLVTNTGGLFF. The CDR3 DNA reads TGTGCCACCAGCAGTACGCTAGTTACGAACACCGGGGGGCTGTTTTTT.

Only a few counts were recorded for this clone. The CDR3 sequence: CASSPRLAAPYEQYF. The CDR3 nucleotides read TGTGCCAGCAGTCCCCGGCTAGCGGCTCCCTACGAGCAGTACTTC. The gene calls are TRBV27 and TRBJ2-7; TRBD2 aligns across 7 bases. The J segment lost 2 bases and the V segment lost 5 bases, leaving 9 bases of the junction unmatched. The CDR3 runs 15 residues. Per germline, CDR1 MNHEY and CDR2 SMNVEV (reference sequence).

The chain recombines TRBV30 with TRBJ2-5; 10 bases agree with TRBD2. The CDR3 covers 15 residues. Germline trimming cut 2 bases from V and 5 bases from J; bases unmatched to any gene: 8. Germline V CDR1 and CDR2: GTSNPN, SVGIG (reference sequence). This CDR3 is CAWSRPSGSVETQYF. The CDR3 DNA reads TGTGCCTGGAGTAGGCCTAGCGGGAGTGTGGAGACCCAGTACTTC.

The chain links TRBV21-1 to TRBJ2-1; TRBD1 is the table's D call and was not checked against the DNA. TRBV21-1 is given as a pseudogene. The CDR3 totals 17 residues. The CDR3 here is CASSKKLRDRSLNEQFF. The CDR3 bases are TGTGCCAGCAGCAAGAAACTCCGGGACAGGTCCCTCAATGAGCAGTTCTTC.

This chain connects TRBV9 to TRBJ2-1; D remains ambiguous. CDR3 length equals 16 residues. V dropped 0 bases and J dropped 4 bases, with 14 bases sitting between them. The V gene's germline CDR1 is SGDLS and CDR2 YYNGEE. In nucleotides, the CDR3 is TGTGCCAGCAGCGTAGAAGTCGTACAGAATTACAATGAGCAGTTCTTC. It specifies CASSVEVVQNYNEQFF. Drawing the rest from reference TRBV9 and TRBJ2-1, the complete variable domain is DSGVTQTPKHLITATGQRVTLRCSPRSGDLSVYWYQQSLDQGLQFLIQYYNGEERAKGNILERFSAQQFPDLHSELNLSSLELGDSALYFCASSVEVVQNYNEQFFGPGTRLTVL.

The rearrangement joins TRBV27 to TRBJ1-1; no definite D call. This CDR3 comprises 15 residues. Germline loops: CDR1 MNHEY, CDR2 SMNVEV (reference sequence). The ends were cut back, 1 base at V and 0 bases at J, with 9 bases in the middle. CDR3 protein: CASSLFPTMNTEAFF. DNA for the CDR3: TGTGCCAGCAGTTTATTCCCTACCATGAACACTGAAGCTTTCTTT.

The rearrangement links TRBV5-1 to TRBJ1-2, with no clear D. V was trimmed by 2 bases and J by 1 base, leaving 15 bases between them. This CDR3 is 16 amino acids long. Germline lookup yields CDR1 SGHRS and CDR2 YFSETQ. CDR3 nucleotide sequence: TGCGCCAGCAGCTTTGGTATTGCAGCGATTAACTATGGCTACACCTTC. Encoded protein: CASSFGIAAINYGYTF.